The 4 T cell receptor beta chains below all came from one sample that was sequenced in a study of blood T cell repertoires in COVID-19. The protocol was immunoSEQ multiplex PCR, while the TCRdb copy is restricted to in-frame clones and leaves out a portion. The sample lists 120,000 or so clones, about 83% occurring once. The sequencing input was peripheral blood. Every receptor here comes from a man aged 55 to 69 with acute or convalescent COVID-19.

This rearrangement joins TRBV9 to TRBJ2-1; 11 positions match TRBD2. The CDR3 extends over 18 amino acids. The trim removed 0 bases at V and 2 bases at J, leaving 7 bases unmatched. Germline loops: CDR1 SGDLS, CDR2 YYNGEE. In DNA form, the CDR3 reads TGTGCCAGCAGCGTAGGTGGGACTAGCGGCCAAGCCTACAATGAGCAGTTCTTC. It translates to CASSVGGTSGQAYNEQFF. The complete variable domain, with remaining parts taken from reference TRBV9 and TRBJ2-1, reads DSGVTQTPKHLITATGQRVTLRCSPRSGDLSVYWYQQSLDQGLQFLIQYYNGEERAKGNILERFSAQQFPDLHSELNLSSLELGDSALYFCASSVGGTSGQAYNEQFFGPGTRLTVL.

This clone was detected only once. The rearrangement uses TRBV6-5 and TRBJ1-6; 7 bases are a match to TRBD1. CDR1 and CDR2 (germline): MNHEY, SVGAGI. This CDR3 is built from 12 residues. V lost 6 bases to trimming and J lost 10 bases; unmatched junction nucleotides: 3. The CDR3 is CASRTGNSPLHF. CDR3 coding DNA: TGTGCCAGCAGGACAGGGAACTCACCCCTCCACTTT.

V gene TRBV2 combines with J gene TRBJ2-7; 10 bases align to TRBD1. This CDR3 contains 18 residues. V lost 8 bases to trimming and J lost 0 bases; unmatched junction nucleotides: 16. Germline CDR1 and CDR2: SNHLY and FYNNEI. The CDR3 DNA reads TGTGCCAGCGAAATACCGGGACAGGGGACTCAACTCTCCTACGAGCAGTACTTC. This gives the protein CASEIPGQGTQLSYEQYF.

This clone appeared once. The chain employs TRBV11-2 and TRBJ2-1, with a tentative D call TRBD2 (6 bases). Trimming took 1 base from V and 5 from J, leaving 12 bases between them. Germline values: CDR1 SGHAT, CDR2 FQNNGV. The CDR3 loop spans 15 amino acids. The CDR3: CASSLGGMENNEQFF. CDR3 nucleotides: TGTGCCAGCAGCTTAGGCGGGATGGAAAACAATGAGCAGTTCTTC. Full variable domain (remainder filled in from reference TRBV11-2 and TRBJ2-1): EAGVAQSPRYKIIEKRQSVAFWCNPISGHATLYWYQQILGQGPKLLIQFQNNGVVDDSQLPKDRFSAERLKGVDSTLKIQPAKLEDSAVYLCASSLGGMENNEQFFGPGTRLTVL.